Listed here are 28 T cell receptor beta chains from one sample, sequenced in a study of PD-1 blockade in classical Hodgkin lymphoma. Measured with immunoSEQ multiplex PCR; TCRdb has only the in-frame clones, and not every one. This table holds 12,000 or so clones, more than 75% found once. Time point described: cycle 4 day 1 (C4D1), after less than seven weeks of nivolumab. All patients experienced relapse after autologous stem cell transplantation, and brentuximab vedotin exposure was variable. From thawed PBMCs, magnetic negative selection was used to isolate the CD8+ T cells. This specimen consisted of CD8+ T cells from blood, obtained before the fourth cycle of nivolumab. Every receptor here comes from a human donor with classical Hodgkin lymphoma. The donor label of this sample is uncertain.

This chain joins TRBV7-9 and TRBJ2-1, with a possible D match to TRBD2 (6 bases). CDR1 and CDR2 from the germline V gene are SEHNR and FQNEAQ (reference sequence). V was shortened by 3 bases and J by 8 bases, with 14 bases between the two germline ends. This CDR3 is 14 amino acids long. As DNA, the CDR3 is TGTGCCAGCAGCTTTGGGGGAGGCGTCGATGAGCAGTTCTTC. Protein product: CASSFGGGVDEQFF.

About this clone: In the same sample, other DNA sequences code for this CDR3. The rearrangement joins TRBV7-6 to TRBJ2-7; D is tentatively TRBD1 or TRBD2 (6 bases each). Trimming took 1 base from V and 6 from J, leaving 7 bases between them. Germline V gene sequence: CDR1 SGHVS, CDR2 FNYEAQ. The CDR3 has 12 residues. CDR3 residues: CASSLGGAEQYF. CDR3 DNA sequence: TGTGCCAGCAGCTTAGGGGGGGCCGAGCAGTACTTC.

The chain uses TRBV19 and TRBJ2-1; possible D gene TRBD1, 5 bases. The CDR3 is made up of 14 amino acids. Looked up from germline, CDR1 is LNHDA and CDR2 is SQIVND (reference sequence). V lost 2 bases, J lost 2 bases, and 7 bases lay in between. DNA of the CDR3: TGTGCCAGTAGTATAAGGGGTCCCTACAATGAGCAGTTCTTC. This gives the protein CASSIRGPYNEQFF.

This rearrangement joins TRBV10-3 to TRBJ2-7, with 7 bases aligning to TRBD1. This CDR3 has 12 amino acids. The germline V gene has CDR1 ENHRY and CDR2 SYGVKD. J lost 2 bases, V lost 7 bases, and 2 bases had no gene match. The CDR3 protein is CAINQGAYEQYF. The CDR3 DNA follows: TGTGCCATCAACCAGGGGGCCTACGAGCAGTACTTC.

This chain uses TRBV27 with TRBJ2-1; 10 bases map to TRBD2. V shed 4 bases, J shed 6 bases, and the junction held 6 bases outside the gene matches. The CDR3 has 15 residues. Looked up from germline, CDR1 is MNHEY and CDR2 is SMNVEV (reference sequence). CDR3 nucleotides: TGTGCCAGCAGTTCGATAGCGGGAGGAATCAATGAGCAGTTCTTC. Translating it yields CASSSIAGGINEQFF.

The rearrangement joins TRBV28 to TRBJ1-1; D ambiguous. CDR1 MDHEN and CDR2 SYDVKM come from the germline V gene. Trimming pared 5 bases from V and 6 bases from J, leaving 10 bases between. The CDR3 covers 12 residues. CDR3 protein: CASSTSSPEAFF. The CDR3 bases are TGTGCCAGCAGTACCTCCAGCCCTGAAGCTTTCTTT.

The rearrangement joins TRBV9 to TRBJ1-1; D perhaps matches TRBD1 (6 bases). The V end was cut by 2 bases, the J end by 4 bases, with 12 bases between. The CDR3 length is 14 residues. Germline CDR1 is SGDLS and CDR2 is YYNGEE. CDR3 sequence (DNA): TGTGCCAGCAGCGTCGGGGGCGCTCTCACTGAAGCTTTCTTT. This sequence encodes CASSVGGALTEAFF. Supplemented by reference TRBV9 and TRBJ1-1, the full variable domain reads DSGVTQTPKHLITATGQRVTLRCSPRSGDLSVYWYQQSLDQGLQFLIQYYNGEERAKGNILERFSAQQFPDLHSELNLSSLELGDSALYFCASSVGGALTEAFFGQGTRLTVV.

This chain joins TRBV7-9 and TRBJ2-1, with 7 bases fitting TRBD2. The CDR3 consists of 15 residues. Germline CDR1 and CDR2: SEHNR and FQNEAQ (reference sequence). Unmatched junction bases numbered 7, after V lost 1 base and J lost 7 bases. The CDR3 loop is CASSLGSLAVNEQFF. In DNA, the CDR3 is TGTGCCAGCAGCTTAGGTTCCCTAGCGGTAAATGAGCAGTTCTTC.

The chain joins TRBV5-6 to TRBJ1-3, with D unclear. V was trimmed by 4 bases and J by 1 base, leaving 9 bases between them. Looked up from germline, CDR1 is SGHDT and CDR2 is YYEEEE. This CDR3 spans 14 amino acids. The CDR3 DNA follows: TGTGCCAGCAGCCAAGAAGGTTCTGGAAACACCATATATTTT. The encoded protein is CASSQEGSGNTIYF.

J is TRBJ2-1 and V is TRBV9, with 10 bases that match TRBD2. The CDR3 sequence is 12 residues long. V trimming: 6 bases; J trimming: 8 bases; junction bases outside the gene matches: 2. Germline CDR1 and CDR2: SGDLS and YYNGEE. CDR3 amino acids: CASTGLADEQFF. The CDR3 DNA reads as TGTGCCAGCACCGGACTAGCGGATGAGCAGTTCTTC.

The CDR3 is CASRTGDSGANVLTF. CDR3 DNA: TGTGCCAGCAGAACAGGGGACTCTGGGGCCAACGTCCTGACTTTC. The chain links TRBV7-9 to TRBJ2-6, with 7 positions matching TRBD1. The germline gives CDR1 SEHNR, CDR2 FQNEAQ (reference sequence). V trimming: 6 bases; J trimming: 0 bases; junction bases outside the gene matches: 2. CDR3 length equals 15 residues.

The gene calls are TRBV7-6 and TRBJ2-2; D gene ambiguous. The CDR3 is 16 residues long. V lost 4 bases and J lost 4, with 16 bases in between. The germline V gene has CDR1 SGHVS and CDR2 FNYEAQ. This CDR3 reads CASSYDGGGRTGELFF. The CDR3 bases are TGTGCCAGCAGCTACGATGGTGGCGGACGCACCGGGGAGCTGTTTTTT.

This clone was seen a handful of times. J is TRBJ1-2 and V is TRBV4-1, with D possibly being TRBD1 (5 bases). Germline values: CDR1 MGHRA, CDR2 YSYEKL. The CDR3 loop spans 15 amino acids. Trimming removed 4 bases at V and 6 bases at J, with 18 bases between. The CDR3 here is CASSRIYQGQDGYTF. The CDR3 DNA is TGCGCCAGCAGCCGTATATACCAGGGCCAGGATGGCTACACCTTC.

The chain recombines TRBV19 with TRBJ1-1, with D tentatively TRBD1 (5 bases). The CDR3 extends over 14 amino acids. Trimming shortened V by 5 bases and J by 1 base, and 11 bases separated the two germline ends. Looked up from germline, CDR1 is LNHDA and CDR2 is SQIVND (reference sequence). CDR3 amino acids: CASSFSTGNTEAFF. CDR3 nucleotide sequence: TGTGCCAGTAGTTTCTCAACAGGGAACACTGAAGCTTTCTTT.

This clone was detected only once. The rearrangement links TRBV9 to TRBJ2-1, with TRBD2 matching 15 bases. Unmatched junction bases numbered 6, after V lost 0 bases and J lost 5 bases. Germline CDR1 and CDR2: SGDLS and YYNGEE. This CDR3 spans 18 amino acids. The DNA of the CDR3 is TGTGCCAGCAGCGTAGTTGGGGGACTAGCGGGAGGTCACAATGAGCAGTTCTTC. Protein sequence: CASSVVGGLAGGHNEQFF.

CDR3 region: CASSWTQGRGSGYTF. The CDR3 region has the DNA TGTGCCAGCAGCTGGACACAGGGGCGGGGTTCTGGCTACACCTTC. This chain joins TRBV7-2 and TRBJ1-2, with 7 bases lining up with TRBD1. With 4 bases clipped from V and 7 bases from J, the junction kept 12 bases outside the gene matches. CDR3 length equals 15 residues. Germline lookup yields CDR1 SGHTA and CDR2 FQGNSA.

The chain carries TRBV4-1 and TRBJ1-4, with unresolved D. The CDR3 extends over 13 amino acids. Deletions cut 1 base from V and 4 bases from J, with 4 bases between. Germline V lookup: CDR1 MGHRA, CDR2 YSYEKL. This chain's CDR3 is CASSQGGNEKLFF. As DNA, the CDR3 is TGCGCCAGCAGCCAAGGGGGTAATGAAAAACTGTTTTTT.

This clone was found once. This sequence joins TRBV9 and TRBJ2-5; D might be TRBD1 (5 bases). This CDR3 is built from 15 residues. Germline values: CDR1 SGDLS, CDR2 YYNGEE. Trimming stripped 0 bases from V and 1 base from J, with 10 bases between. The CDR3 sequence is CASSVEGKIQETQYF. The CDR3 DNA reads TGTGCCAGCAGCGTAGAGGGGAAGATCCAAGAGACCCAGTACTTC.

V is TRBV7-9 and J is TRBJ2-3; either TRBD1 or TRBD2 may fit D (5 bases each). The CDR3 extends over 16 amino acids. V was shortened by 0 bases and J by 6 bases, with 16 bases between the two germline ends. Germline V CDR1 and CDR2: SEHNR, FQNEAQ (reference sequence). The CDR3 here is CASSLASSWGSDTQYF. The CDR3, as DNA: TGTGCCAGCAGCTTAGCTTCTAGTTGGGGGTCCGATACGCAGTATTTT. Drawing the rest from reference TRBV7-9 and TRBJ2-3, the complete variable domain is DTGVSQNPRHKITKRGQNVTFRCDPISEHNRLYWYRQTLGQGPEFLTYFQNEAQLEKSRLLSDRFSAERPKGSFSTLEIQRTEQGDSAMYLCASSLASSWGSDTQYFGPGTRLTVL.

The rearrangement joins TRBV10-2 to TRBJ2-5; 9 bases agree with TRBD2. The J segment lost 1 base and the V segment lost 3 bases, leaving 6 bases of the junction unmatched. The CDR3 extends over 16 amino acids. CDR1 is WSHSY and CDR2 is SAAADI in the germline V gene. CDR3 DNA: TGCGCCAGCAGTGAAGCAGCGGGGGGACCCCAAGAGACCCAGTACTTC. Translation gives CASSEAAGGPQETQYF.

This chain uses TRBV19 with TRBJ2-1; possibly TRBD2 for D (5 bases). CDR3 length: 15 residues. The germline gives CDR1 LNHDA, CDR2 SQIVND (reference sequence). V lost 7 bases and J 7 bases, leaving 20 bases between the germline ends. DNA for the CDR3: TGTGCCAGTACCCCTCGGGGATCCCTATCGAATGAGCAGTTCTTC. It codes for CASTPRGSLSNEQFF.

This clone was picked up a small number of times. The CDR3 loop reads CASSKDSSSYEQYF. CDR3 DNA sequence: TGCGCCAGCAGTAAGGACAGCAGCTCCTACGAGCAGTACTTC. This chain joins TRBV10-1 and TRBJ2-7; possibly TRBD1 for D (6 bases). There are 14 residues in the CDR3. Per germline, CDR1 WNHNN and CDR2 SYGVQD (reference sequence). Trimming left V 5 bases short and J 0 bases short, with 11 bases between.

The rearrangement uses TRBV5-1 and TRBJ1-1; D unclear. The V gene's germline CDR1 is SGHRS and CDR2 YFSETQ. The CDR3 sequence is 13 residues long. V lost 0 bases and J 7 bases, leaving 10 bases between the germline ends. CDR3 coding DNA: TGCGCCAGCAGCTTGGCCGTCGAACTTGAAGCTTTCTTT. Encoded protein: CASSLAVELEAFF.

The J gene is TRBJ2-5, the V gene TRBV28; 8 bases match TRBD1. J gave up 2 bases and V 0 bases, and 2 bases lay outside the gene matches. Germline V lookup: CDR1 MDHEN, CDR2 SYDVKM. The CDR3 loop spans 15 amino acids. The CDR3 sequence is CASSLWDREQETQYF. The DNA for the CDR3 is TGTGCCAGCAGTTTATGGGACAGGGAACAAGAGACCCAGTACTTC.

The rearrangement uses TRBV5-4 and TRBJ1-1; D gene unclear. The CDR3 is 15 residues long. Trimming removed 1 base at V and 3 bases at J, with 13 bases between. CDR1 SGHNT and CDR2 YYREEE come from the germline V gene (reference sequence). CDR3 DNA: TGTGCCAGCAGCTTGAGGGCCCCTGGGTACACTGAAGCTTTCTTT. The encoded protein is CASSLRAPGYTEAFF.

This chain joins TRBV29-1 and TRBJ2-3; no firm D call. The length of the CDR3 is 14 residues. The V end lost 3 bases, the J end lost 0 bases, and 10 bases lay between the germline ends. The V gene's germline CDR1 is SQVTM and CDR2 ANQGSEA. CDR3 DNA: TGCAGCGTTGATCGCCAGACTAGCACAGATACGCAGTATTTT. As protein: CSVDRQTSTDTQYF.

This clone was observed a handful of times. As DNA, the CDR3 is TGCGCCAGCAGCCAAGATTGGTATAGTGGCGAGCAGTACTTC. Its protein product is CASSQDWYSGEQYF. The genes are TRBV4-3 and TRBJ2-7; D gene ambiguous. This CDR3 has 14 residues. V was pared by 0 bases and J by 6 bases, with 12 bases between. In germline, CDR1 is LGHNA, CDR2 YSLEER.

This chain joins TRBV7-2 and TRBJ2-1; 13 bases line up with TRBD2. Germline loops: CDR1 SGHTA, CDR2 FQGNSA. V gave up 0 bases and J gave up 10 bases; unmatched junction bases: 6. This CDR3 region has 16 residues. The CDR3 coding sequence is TGTGCCAGCAGCTTAGCAGGGACTAGCGGGATTGGGGAGCAGTTCTTC. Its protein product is CASSLAGTSGIGEQFF.